This T cell receptor beta chain was captured by sequencing in a study of control samples from healthy donors and cancer patients. CDR1 and CDR2 (germline): SEHNR, FQNEAQ (reference sequence). The CDR3 runs to 15 residues. V lost 1 base and J lost 7, with 13 bases in between. The repertoire was sequenced with immunoSEQ multiplex PCR; TCRdb's copy has only in-frame clones and lacks some. The data hold 60,000 to 75,000 clones, with 83% observed a single time. The V call is TRBV7-9, the J call TRBJ1-4; unclear D gene. The sample consisted of blood. The TCR originated in a man aged 55 to 70 in good health. CDR3 sequence (DNA): TGTGCCAGCAGCTTAGAGGCAGGTCCTAGTGAAAAACTGTTTTTT. Its translation: CASSLEAGPSEKLFF.